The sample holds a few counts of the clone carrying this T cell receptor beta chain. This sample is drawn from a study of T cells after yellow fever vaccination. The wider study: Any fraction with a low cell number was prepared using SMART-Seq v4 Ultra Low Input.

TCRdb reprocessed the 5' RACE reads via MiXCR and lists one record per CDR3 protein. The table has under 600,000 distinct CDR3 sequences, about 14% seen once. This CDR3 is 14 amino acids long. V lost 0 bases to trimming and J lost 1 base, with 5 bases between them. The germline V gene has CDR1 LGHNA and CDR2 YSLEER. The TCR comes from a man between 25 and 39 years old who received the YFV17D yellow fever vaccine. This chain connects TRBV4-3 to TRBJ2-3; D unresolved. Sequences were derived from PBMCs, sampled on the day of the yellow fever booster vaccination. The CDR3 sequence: CASSQERGTDTQYF. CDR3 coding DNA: TGCGCCAGCAGCCAAGAACGAGGCACAGATACGCAGTATTTT.